This is a list of T cell receptor beta chains from one sample in a study of blood T cell repertoires in COVID-19. Method: immunoSEQ multiplex PCR; TCRdb's copy keeps in-frame clones and lacks some. This sample has 270,000 or so clones, with roughly nine tenths found just once. The sample consisted of peripheral blood. These TCRs come from a middle-aged man with active or convalescent COVID-19. CDR3s include the opening cysteine and the closing phenylalanine or tryptophan. The order of the fields is clone size, J gene, V gene, D gene, CDR3 protein, CDR3 DNA. A D gene is named only where the DNA matches it firmly. Clone size is given for some rows only: seen once, a few or many times, or a class if the clone is expanded.

few	TRBJ2-2	TRBV6-4	TRBD2	CASSLAGDTGELFF	TGTGCCAGCTCTCTAGCGGGAGACACCGGGGAGCTGTTTTTT
NA	TRBJ2-7	TRBV4-2	NA	CASSQAHGQVSYEQYF	TGTGCCAGCAGCCAAGCACACGGCCAGGTCTCCTACGAGCAGTACTTC
NA	TRBJ2-5	TRBV19	NA	CASMAEEETQYF	TGTGCCAGTATGGCGGAAGAAGAGACCCAGTACTTC
few	TRBJ2-5	TRBV5-1	TRBD1	CASSPGTGGYQETQYF	TGCGCCAGCAGCCCCGGGACAGGGGGCTATCAAGAGACCCAGTACTTC
NA	TRBJ2-1	TRBV9	TRBD1	CASSGPENYRGRYNEQFF	TGTGCCAGCAGCGGGCCGGAAAATTACAGGGGAAGGTACAATGAGCAGTTCTTC
NA	TRBJ2-1	TRBV10-2	NA	CASAVLINEQFF	TGCGCCAGCGCTGTACTGATTAATGAGCAGTTCTTC
NA	TRBJ2-1	TRBV25-1	NA	CASRGYDRYYNEQFF	TGTGCCAGCAGAGGTTACGACAGGTACTACAATGAGCAGTTCTTC
NA	TRBJ2-7	TRBV13	NA	CAIRKGGDEQYF	TGTGCCATCCGGAAAGGTGGAGACGAGCAGTACTTC
NA	TRBJ1-2	TRBV3-1/TRBV3-2	TRBD1	CASGGQGGYGYTF	TGTGCCAGTGGCGGACAGGGCGGCTATGGCTACACCTTC
NA	TRBJ2-5	TRBV19	NA	CAKLPDSQETQYF	TGTGCCAAACTTCCGGACTCTCAAGAGACCCAGTACTTC
few	TRBJ2-1	TRBV4-1	NA	CASSQERVNEQFF	TGCGCCAGCAGCCAGGAGCGGGTCAATGAGCAGTTCTTC
NA	TRBJ2-5	TRBV10-3	TRBD1	CAISNDRGQETQYF	TGTGCCATCAGTAATGACAGGGGGCAAGAGACCCAGTACTTC
NA	TRBJ2-7	TRBV19	NA	CASSRSQETYEQYF	TGTGCCAGTTCAAGATCACAGGAAACCTACGAGCAGTACTTC
NA	TRBJ2-3	TRBV9	NA	CASSGGGGESTDTQYF	TGTGCCAGCAGCGGCGGAGGGGGGGAAAGCACAGATACGCAGTATTTT
NA	TRBJ2-3	TRBV18	TRBD2	CASSVAGGPRDTQYF	TGTGCCAGCTCAGTAGCGGGAGGGCCGAGAGATACGCAGTATTTT
NA	TRBJ1-3	TRBV6-1	NA	CASSEQMGRGNTIYF	TGTGCCAGCAGTGAACAAATGGGGAGGGGAAACACCATATATTTT
NA	TRBJ1-4	TRBV7-8	NA	CASSLGPDSDEKLFF	TGTGCCAGCAGCTTAGGTCCCGACAGTGATGAAAAACTGTTTTTT
NA	TRBJ2-3	TRBV4-2	NA	CASSQDEHTQYF	TGTGCCAGCAGCCAAGATGAGCATACGCAGTATTTT
NA	TRBJ1-3	TRBV6-5	NA	CASSPGSTGNTIYF	TGTGCCAGCAGTCCCGGGTCCACTGGAAACACCATATATTTT
NA	TRBJ1-5	TRBV15	NA	CATSRDISNQPQHF	TGTGCCACCAGCAGAGATATTAGCAATCAGCCCCAGCATTTT
NA	TRBJ2-3	TRBV11-2	TRBD2	CASSSSGNRGDTQYF	TGTGCCAGCAGCTCTAGCGGGAATAGAGGAGATACGCAGTATTTT
NA	TRBJ1-6	TRBV5-6	TRBD1	CASSPTGFTYNSPLHF	TGTGCCAGCAGCCCGACAGGGTTTACCTATAATTCACCCCTCCACTTT
NA	TRBJ2-1	TRBV3-1/TRBV3-2	TRBD2	CASSQGGLATEQFF	TGTGCCAGCAGCCAAGGGGGACTAGCGACTGAGCAGTTCTTC
once	TRBJ1-2	TRBV25-1	NA	CASSESGANYGYTF	TGTGCCAGCAGTGAATCGGGGGCTAACTATGGCTACACCTTC
NA	TRBJ2-3	TRBV5-1	TRBD1	CASSLMFGQGSTDTQYF	TGCGCCAGCAGCTTGATGTTTGGACAGGGTAGCACAGATACGCAGTATTTT
NA	TRBJ1-2	TRBV6-5	NA	CASNPGLYGYTF	TGTGCCAGCAATCCGGGTCTCTATGGCTACACCTTC
NA	TRBJ2-7	TRBV27	TRBD2	CASSALAGSSYEQYF	TGTGCCAGCAGTGCACTAGCGGGATCGTCCTACGAGCAGTACTTC
few	TRBJ2-7	TRBV24-1	NA	CATRGAPIYEQYF	TGTGCCACCCGGGGGGCCCCTATCTACGAGCAGTACTTC
NA	TRBJ2-3	TRBV24-1	TRBD2	CATSEPSGTSTDTQYF	TGTGCCACCAGTGAACCCAGCGGGACTAGCACAGATACGCAGTATTTT
many	TRBJ2-1	TRBV19	TRBD2	CASSFQRGGHNEQFF	TGTGCCAGTAGTTTCCAGCGGGGGGGCCACAATGAGCAGTTCTTC
NA	TRBJ2-5	TRBV19	NA	CASSISGGSRETQYF	TGTGCCAGTAGTATAAGTGGGGGCAGTCGGGAGACCCAGTACTTC
few	TRBJ1-5	TRBV5-6	NA	CASSSVRGPYSNQPQHF	TGTGCCAGCAGCTCGGTCAGGGGCCCCTATAGCAATCAGCCCCAGCATTTT
NA	TRBJ1-1	TRBV6-4	NA	CASSLHRETEAFF	TGTGCCAGCAGTTTACACAGGGAAACTGAAGCTTTCTTT
few	TRBJ2-5	TRBV30	TRBD2	CAWGREHPETQYF	TGTGCCTGGGGGCGGGAGCACCCAGAGACCCAGTACTTC
few	TRBJ2-1	TRBV2	TRBD2	CASSQTGTSGQFF	TGTGCCAGCAGTCAGACCGGGACTAGCGGTCAGTTCTTC
NA	TRBJ2-2	TRBV5-4	NA	CASSLGVSGTARTNTGELFF	TGTGCCAGCAGCTTGGGTGTTTCCGGGACTGCCCGAACGAACACCGGGGAGCTGTTTTTT
NA	TRBJ2-7	TRBV5-1	TRBD1	CASSLVAGGYEQYF	TGCGCCAGCAGCTTGGTGGCAGGGGGCTACGAGCAGTACTTC
NA	TRBJ2-1	TRBV6-1	TRBD1	CASSEGTGDYSYNEQFF	TGTGCCAGCAGTGAAGGGACAGGGGACTACTCCTACAATGAGCAGTTCTTC
NA	TRBJ2-1	TRBV25-1	NA	CASISSEMNEQFF	TGTGCCAGCATTTCCTCAGAAATGAATGAGCAGTTCTTC
NA	TRBJ2-3	TRBV5-4	NA	CASSLSQGDTDTQYF	TGTGCCAGCAGCTTGTCGCAGGGCGACACAGATACGCAGTATTTT
NA	TRBJ1-6	TRBV7-6	NA	CASSLAPDQGSPLHF	TGTGCCAGCAGCTTAGCGCCGGATCAGGGATCACCCCTCCACTTT
NA	TRBJ1-2	TRBV24-1	NA	CATSDWSGADGYTF	TGTGCCACCAGTGATTGGTCAGGGGCGGATGGCTACACCTTC
few	TRBJ1-2	TRBV3-1/TRBV3-2	TRBD1	CASSGDRAGYTF	TGTGCCAGCAGCGGGGACAGGGCCGGCTACACCTTC
NA	TRBJ2-3	TRBV18	TRBD2	CASSPSEAGISTDTQYF	TGTGCCAGCTCACCAAGCGAAGCGGGGATTAGCACAGATACGCAGTATTTT
NA	TRBJ1-5	TRBV18	NA	CASSPNRGGGNQPQHF	TGTGCCAGCTCACCAAATCGGGGTGGGGGCAATCAGCCCCAGCATTTT
NA	TRBJ1-3	TRBV6-1	TRBD1	CASSEPGQIYF	TGTGCCAGCAGTGAGCCGGGACAGATATATTTT